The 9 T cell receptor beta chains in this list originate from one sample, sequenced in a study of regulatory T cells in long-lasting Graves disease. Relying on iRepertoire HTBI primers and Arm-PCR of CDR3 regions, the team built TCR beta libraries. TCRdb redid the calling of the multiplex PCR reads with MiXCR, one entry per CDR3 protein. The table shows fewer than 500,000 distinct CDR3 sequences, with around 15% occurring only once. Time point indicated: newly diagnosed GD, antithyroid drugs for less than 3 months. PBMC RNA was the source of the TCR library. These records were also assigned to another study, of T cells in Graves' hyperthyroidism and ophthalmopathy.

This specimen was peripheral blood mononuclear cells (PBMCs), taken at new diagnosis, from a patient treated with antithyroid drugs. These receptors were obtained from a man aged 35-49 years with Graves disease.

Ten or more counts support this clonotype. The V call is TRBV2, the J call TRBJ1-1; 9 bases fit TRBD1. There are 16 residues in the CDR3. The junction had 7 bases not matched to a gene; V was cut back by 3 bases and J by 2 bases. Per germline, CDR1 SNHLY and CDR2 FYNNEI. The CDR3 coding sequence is TGTGCCAGCAGTGATGTCGACAGGGGGAAAAACACTGAAGCTTTCTTT. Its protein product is CASSDVDRGKNTEAFF.

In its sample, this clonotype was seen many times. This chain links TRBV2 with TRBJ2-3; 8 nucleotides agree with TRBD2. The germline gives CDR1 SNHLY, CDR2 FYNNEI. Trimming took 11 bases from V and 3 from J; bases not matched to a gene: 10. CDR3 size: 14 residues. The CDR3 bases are TGTGCCGCCTACCCGCGGGAGGAGACAGATACGCAGTATTTT. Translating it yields CAAYPREETDTQYF.

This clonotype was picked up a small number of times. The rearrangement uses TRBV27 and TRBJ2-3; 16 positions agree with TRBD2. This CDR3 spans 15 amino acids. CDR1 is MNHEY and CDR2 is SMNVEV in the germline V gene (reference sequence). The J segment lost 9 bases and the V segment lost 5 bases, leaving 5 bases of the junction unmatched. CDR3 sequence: CASSPGTSGRGTQYF. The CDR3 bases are TGTGCCAGCAGTCCCGGGACTAGCGGGAGGGGGACGCAGTATTTT.

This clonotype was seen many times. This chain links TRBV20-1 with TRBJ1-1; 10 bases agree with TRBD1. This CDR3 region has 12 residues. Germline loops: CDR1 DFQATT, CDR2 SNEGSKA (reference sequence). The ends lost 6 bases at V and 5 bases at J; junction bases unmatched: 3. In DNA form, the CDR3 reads TGCAGTGCAAGACAGGGGGCGACTGAAGCTTTCTTT. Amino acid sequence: CSARQGATEAFF.

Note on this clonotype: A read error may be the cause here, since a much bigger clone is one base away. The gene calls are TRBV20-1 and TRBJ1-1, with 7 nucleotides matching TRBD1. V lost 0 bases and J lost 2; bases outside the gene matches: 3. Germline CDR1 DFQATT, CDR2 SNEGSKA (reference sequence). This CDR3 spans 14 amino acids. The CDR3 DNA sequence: TGCAGTGCTAGAGATCAGGGGGTCAACACTGAAGCTTTCTTT. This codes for CSARDQGVNTEAFF.

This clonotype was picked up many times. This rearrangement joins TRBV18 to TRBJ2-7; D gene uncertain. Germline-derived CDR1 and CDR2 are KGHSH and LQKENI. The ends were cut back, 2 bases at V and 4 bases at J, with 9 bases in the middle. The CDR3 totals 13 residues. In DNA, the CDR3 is TGTGCCAGCTCACCAATCGGAGTATACGAGCAGTACTTC. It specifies CASSPIGVYEQYF.

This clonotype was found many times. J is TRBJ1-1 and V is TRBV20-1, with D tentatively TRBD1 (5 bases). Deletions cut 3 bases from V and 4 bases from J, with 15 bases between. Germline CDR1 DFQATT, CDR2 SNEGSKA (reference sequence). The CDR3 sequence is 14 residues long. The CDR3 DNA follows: TGCAGTGCTAGTGTGGGCGCAGGGTCCACTGAAGCTTTCTTT. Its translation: CSASVGAGSTEAFF.

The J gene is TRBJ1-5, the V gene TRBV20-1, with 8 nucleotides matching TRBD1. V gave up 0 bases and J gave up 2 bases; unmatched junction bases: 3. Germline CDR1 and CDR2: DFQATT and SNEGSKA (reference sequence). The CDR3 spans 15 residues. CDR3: CSARDGQGRNQPQHF. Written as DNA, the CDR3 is TGCAGTGCTAGAGACGGACAGGGCCGCAATCAGCCCCAGCATTTT.

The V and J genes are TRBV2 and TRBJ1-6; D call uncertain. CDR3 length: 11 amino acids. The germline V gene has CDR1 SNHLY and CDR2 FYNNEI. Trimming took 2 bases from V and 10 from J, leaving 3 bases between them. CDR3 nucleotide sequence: TGTGCCAGCAGTGAAAAGTCACCCCTCCACTTT. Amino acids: CASSEKSPLHF.